This TCR beta chain was recorded in a study of T cells in Graves' hyperthyroidism and ophthalmopathy (dated by TCRdb to the late 2010s). Looking at the study overall: Peripheral blood was sampled at the time of initial diagnosis, prior to any treatment. To identify distinguishing TCR V-J signatures, a discovery cohort of around 100 patients was used, comprising 40 to 45 with Graves' ophthalmopathy and around 60 with stable Graves' hyperthyroidism. An independent validation cohort of around 19 hyperthyroidism patients and 17 patients who later progressed to ophthalmopathy tested prospective prediction of ophthalmopathy. The roughly 90 discovery patients were divided at random into training and test sets in a 7:3 ratio. The study also compared thyroid tissue and blood T-cell repertoires from several Graves' hyperthyroidism patients. After sampling, hyperthyroidism patients received methimazole starting at 30 mg daily, and ophthalmopathy patients received high-dose intravenous methylprednisolone. According to the paper, TCR Vbeta CDR3 sequencing was carried out on some 140 peripheral blood samples, which came from more than 40 ophthalmopathy, approximately 72 hyperthyroidism and about 17 progressor patients. Study-wide conclusions, independent of this receptor: Sample size was not statistically predetermined, and investigators were not blinded to group allocation. Most expanded thyroid clonotypes (frequency above 0.001) were also found in blood, which suggests that blood repertoires may mirror thyroid immune responses. In validation, progression to ophthalmopathy was predicted by the model with nearly 71% sensitivity and 72% to 80% specificity, a median of about 6.4 months before onset. Ophthalmopathy was separated from stable hyperthyroidism by a 13 V-J signature model, with approximately 89% sensitivity and about 81% specificity obtained in cross-validation and 80%/75% obtained in testing.

This clonotype appeared a few times. It lacks a known antigen. Base qualities are not provided; no much larger clone lies one nucleotide away. Stable Graves' hyperthyroidism was defined as no progression to ophthalmopathy during 18 months of follow-up. Hyperthyroidism patients were aged 18 to 65 years and newly diagnosed, with disease duration of less than 2 months. The study excluded patients with uncontrolled infections, other autoimmune diseases, pregnancy or lactation. Diagnoses relied on clinical symptoms, serum thyroxine and TRAb, thyroid ultrasound and orbital computed tomography. PBMCs were separated from 10 ml of fresh peripheral blood using Ficoll-Paque density gradient centrifugation. Total RNA was extracted using Trizol reagent, and RNA quality was assessed on an Agilent 2100 Bioanalyzer. TCR beta CDR3 regions were amplified from RNA transcripts. A first-round RT-PCR of the TCR CDR3 used the HTBI primer set with the Qiagen OneStep RT-PCR kit. The libraries were constructed in a second round of multiplex PCR and then size-selected and purified. Sequencing of the libraries was done on an Illumina HiSeq2000 using paired-end 100 bp reads. The authors' analysis ran thus. SOAPnuke was used to process the raw data, with reads discarded if the reads contained adapters or uncalled bases, had a mean Phred below 15, or lacked an exact constant-primer or identifier match. COPE v1.2.5 was used to merge the high-quality paired reads, and each unique nucleotide sequence was defined as a clonotype. Clonotypes were aligned to IMGT TRBV, TRBD and TRBJ reference segments using MiTCR v1.1. The analysis was restricted to V-J combinations with a frequency above 0.0001, which together covered over 99% of the repertoires. The TCS score was defined as the ratio of F50 (clonal expansion) to E x V (chaos), calculated using BLOSUM62-based TCRdist between CDR3 peptides within each V-J. Welch's t-statistics and random forest reduced roughly 500 V-J features to roughly 13, which were used in a naive Bayes classifier (R e1071). Starting from the raw public reads, TCRdb applied fastp trimming at Q25, assembled clones with MiXCR and retained in-frame beta chains. Duplicate CDR3 protein sequences are folded into a single record with the most common DNA and genes. The V and J calls and clone size come from TCRdb's table, not from the authors' own analysis. The table for this sample lists more than 600,000 distinct CDR3 sequences; 16% of them were counted only once. Under 10% of the sample belongs to the ten largest clones.

From its cysteine to its phenylalanine, the CDR3 spans 15 amino acids. CDR3 DNA only is kept here, 45 bases in frame from base 1. Trimming removed 0 bases from V and 4 bases from J, leaving 13 bases between the germline ends. For CDR1 and CDR2, the germline V gene (reference sequence) lists DFQATT and SNEGSKA. Sequenced sample: blood. The receptor chain draws on TRBV20-1 and TRBJ2-1, with the D gene call left open. This TCR was recovered from a man in his late teens or twenties with Graves' hyperthyroidism. The DNA sequence is given as TGCAGTGCTAGAGATCAAATAGCAGATTACAATGAGCAGTTCTTC. Its amino acids are CSARDQIADYNEQFF.